This record concerns one T cell receptor beta chain sequence. Its target is not known. The data originate from a study of T cell responses to AZD1222 COVID-19 vaccine. Findings of the study overall: At 160-218 and 743-854, vaccine-associated CD4 TCRs were dominant, and they spanned spike. Once two AZD1222 doses were given, Spike-specific TCR breadth and depth went up. At study baseline, merely roughly 6 AZD1222 recipients were seropositive.

The V end was cut by 4 bases, the J end by 4 bases, with 13 bases between. The CDR3 loop spans 14 amino acids. Germline V gene lookup returns CDR1 GTSNPN and CDR2 SVGIG (reference sequence). Some clones are missing from TCRdb's copy, which holds only in-frame ones; the method was immunoSEQ multiplex PCR. The sample gives about 93,000 clones, 80% to 90% of which show up once; approximately 6% is in the top ten. The rearrangement joins TRBV30 to TRBJ1-4, with TRBD1 as a possible D gene (6 bases). Material: peripheral blood, obtained on day 0 of AZD1222 vaccination. The source of this sequence is an adult in good health. CDR3 in DNA: TGTGCCTGGACCCCCCAGGGGAATAATGAAAAACTGTTTTTT. Translating it yields CAWTPQGNNEKLFF.